The sample holds a few counts of the clone carrying this T cell receptor beta chain. The antigen is unknown. The TCR library protocol was used to attach unique molecular identifiers. These identifiers were attached to individual cDNA molecules. TCRdb ran MiXCR on the 5' RACE reads and lists one entry per CDR3 protein. The sample carries about 58,000 distinct CDR3 sequences, about an eighth recorded once. The sample is drawn from a study of early T cells in non-severe SARS-CoV-2 infection. Whole-study findings and limits: VDJdb-based annotation leaned toward anti-spike CD8 responses and missed private and CD4 specificities.

Trimming removed 2 bases from V and 0 bases from J, with 10 bases in between. Germline-derived CDR1 and CDR2 are MNHEY and SVGAGI. The CDR3 contains 15 residues. The rearrangement uses TRBV6-5 and TRBJ1-1; D may be TRBD1 (6 bases). The origin of this receptor is an adult who was a healthcare worker with PCR-confirmed SARS-CoV-2 infection or an uninfected control (not recorded which). The sequenced material came from whole blood. CDR3 loop: CASSYHQGLNTEAFF. CDR3 DNA sequence: TGTGCCAGCAGTTACCATCAGGGGTTGAACACTGAAGCTTTCTTT.